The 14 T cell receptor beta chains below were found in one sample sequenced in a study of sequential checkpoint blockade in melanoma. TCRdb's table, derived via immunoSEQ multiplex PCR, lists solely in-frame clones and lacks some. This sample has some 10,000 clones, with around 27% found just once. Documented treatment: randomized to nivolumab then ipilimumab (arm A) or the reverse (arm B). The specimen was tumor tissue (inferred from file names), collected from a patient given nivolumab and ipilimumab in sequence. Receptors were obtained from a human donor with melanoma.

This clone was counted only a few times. CDR3 sequence reads: CASRRGDTGIGGYTF. CDR3 sequence (DNA): TGTGCCAGCAGACGAGGAGATACAGGGATCGGTGGCTACACCTTC. J is TRBJ1-2 and V is TRBV6-8; D perhaps matches TRBD1 (6 bases). The V and J ends lost 6 bases and 7 bases respectively, with 21 bases between them. CDR3 length: 15 amino acids. Germline V gene data show CDR1 as MNHGY and CDR2 as SAAAGT.

The CDR3 DNA reads as TGTGCCTGGAGTGTAGCTGGCGGAGCTTTCTTT. Protein sequence: CAWSVAGGAFF. The chain recombines TRBV30 with TRBJ1-1; D gene uncertain. CDR1 GTSNPN and CDR2 SVGIG come from the germline V gene (reference sequence). The ends were cut back, 0 bases at V and 10 bases at J, with 9 bases in the middle. This CDR3 has 11 residues.

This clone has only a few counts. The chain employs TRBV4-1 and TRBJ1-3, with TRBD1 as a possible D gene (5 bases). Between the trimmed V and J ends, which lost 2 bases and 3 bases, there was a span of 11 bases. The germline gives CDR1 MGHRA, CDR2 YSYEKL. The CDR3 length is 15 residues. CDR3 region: CASSQLSRVGNTIYF. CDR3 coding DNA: TGCGCCAGCAGCCAATTGTCCAGGGTTGGAAACACCATATATTTT.

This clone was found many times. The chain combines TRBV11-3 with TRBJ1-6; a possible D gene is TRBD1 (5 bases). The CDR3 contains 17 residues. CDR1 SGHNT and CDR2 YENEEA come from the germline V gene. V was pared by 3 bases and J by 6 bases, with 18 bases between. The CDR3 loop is CASSFQLSGDGNSPLHF. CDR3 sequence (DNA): TGTGCCAGCAGCTTTCAATTGTCGGGGGACGGTAATTCACCCCTCCACTTT.

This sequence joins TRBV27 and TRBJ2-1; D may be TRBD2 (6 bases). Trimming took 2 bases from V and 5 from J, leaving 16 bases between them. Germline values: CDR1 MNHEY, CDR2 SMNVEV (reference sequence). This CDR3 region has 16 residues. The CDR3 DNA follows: TGTGCCAGCAGTTTAGGGAGGACTATGATGAACAATGAGCAGTTCTTC. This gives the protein CASSLGRTMMNNEQFF.

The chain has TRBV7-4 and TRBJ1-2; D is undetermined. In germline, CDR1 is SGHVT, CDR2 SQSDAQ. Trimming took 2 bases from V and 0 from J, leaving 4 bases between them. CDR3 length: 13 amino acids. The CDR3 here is CASSLTSNYGYTF. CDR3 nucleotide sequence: TGTGCCAGCAGCTTAACCTCTAACTATGGCTACACCTTC.

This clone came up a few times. This CDR3 is CASRRRTTNTGELFF. The CDR3 DNA is TGTGCCAGCAGAAGAAGGACAACGAACACCGGGGAGCTGTTTTTT. The chain has TRBV6-8 and TRBJ2-2; a possible D gene is TRBD1 (5 bases). Germline-derived CDR1 and CDR2 are MNHGY and SAAAGT. V lost 6 bases and J 0 bases, leaving 11 bases between the germline ends. This CDR3 spans 15 amino acids.

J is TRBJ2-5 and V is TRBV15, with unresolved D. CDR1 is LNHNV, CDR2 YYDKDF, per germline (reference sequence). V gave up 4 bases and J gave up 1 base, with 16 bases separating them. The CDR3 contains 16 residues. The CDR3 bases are TGTGCCACCAGCACGGCTTCTAGGTTTATCCAAGAGACCCAGTACTTC. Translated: CATSTASRFIQETQYF.

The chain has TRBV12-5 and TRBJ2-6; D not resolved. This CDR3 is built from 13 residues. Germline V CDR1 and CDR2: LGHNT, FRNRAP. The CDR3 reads CASTDSGANVLTF. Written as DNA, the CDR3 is TGTGCCAGCACTGACTCTGGGGCCAACGTCCTGACTTTC.

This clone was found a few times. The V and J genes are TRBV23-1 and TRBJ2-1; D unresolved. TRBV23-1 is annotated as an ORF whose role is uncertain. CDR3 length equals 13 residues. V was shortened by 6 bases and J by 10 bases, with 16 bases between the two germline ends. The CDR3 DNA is TGCGCCAGCAGCTTAGGAAGCGCGCAAGAGCAGTTCTTC. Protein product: CASSLGSAQEQFF.

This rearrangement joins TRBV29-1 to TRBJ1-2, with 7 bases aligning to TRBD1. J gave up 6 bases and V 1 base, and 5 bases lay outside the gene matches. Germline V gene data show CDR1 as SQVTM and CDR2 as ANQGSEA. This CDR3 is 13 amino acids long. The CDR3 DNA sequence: TGCAGCGTTGAAGTTAGCAGGGGGAATGGCTACACCTTC. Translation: CSVEVSRGNGYTF. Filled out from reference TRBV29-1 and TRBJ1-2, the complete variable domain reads SAVISQKPSRDICQRGTSLTIQCQVDSQVTMMFWYRQQPGQSLTLIATANQGSEATYESGFVIDKFPISRPNLTFSTLTVSNMSPEDSSIYLCSVEVSRGNGYTFGSGTRLTVV.

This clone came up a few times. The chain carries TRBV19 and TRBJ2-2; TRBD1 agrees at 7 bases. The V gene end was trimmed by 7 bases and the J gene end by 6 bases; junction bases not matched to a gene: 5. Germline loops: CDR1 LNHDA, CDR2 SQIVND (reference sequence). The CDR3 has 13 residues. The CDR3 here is CASTDRASGELFF. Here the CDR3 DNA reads TGTGCCAGTACTGACAGGGCCTCCGGGGAGCTGTTTTTT. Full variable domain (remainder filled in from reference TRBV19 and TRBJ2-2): DGGITQSPKYLFRKEGQNVTLSCEQNLNHDAMYWYRQDPGQGLRLIYYSQIVNDFQKGDIAEGYSVSREKKESFPLTVTSAQKNPTAFYLCASTDRASGELFFGEGSRLTVL.

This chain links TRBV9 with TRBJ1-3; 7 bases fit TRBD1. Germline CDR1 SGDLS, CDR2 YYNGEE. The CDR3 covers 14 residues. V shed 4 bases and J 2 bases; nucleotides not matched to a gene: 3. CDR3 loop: CASSQTGAGNTIYF. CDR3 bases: TGTGCCAGCAGCCAAACAGGGGCTGGAAACACCATATATTTT.

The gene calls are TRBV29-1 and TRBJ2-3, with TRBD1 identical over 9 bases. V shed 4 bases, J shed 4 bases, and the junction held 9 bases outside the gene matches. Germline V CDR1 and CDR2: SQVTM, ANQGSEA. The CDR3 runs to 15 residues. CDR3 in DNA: TGCAGCGTTGGTGGGGGGACAGGGAAGGCAGATACGCAGTATTTT. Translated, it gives CSVGGGTGKADTQYF.